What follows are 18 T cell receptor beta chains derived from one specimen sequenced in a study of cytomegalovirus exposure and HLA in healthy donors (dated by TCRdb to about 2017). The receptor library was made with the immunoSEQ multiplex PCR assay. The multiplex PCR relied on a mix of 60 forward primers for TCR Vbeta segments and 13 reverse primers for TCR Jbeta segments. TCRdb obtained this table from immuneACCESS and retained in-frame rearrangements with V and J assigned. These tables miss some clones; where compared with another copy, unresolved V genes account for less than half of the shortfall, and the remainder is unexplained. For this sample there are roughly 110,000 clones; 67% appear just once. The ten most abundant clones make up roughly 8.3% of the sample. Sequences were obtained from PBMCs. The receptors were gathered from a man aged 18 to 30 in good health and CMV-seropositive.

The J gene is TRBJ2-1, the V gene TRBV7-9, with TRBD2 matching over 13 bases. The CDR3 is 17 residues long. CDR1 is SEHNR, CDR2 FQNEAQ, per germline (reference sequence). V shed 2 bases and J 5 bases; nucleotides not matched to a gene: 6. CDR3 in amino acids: CASSLWVGLAGHNEQFF. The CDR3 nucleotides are TGTGCCAGCAGCTTATGGGTGGGACTAGCGGGGCACAATGAGCAGTTCTTC.

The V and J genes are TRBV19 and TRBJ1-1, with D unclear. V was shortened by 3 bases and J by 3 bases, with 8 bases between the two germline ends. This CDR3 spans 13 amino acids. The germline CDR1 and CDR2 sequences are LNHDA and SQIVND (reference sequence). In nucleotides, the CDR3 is TGTGCCAGTAGTATCGGGAGGGACACTGAAGCTTTCTTT. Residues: CASSIGRDTEAFF.

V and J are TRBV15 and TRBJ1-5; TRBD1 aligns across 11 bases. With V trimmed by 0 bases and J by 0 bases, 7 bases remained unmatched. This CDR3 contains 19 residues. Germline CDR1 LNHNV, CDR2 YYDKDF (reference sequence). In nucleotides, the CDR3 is TGTGCCACCAGCAGAGATCGGACAGGGGGCGAGTATAGCAATCAGCCCCAGCATTTT. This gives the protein CATSRDRTGGEYSNQPQHF. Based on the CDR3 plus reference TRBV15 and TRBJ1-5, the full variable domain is DAMVIQNPRYQVTQFGKPVTLSCSQTLNHNVMYWYQQKSSQAPKLLFHYYDKDFNNEADTPDNFQSRRPNTSFCFLDIRSPGLGDTAMYLCATSRDRTGGEYSNQPQHFGDGTRLSIL.

CDR3 protein: CASSRTSVGADTQYF. CDR3 nucleotide sequence: TGTGCCAGCAGTCGAACTAGCGTAGGGGCAGATACGCAGTATTTT. This chain uses TRBV6-1 with TRBJ2-3; 7 positions match TRBD2. CDR1 is MNHNS, CDR2 SASEGT, per germline. Losses at the gene ends were 5 bases for V and 4 bases for J; bases not matched to a gene: 9. The length of the CDR3 is 15 residues.

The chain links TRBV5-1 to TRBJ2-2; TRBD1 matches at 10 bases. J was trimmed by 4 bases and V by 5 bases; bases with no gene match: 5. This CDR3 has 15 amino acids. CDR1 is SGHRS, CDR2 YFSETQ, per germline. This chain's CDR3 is CASSDGTGVTGELFF. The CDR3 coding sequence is TGCGCCAGCAGTGACGGGACAGGGGTCACCGGGGAGCTGTTTTTT.

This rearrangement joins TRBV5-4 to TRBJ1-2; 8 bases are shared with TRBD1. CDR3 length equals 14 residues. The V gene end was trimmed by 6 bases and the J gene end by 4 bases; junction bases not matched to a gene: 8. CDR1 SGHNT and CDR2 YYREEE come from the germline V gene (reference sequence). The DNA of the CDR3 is TGTGCCAGCACCCCCGGCAGGGGGCCCTATGGCTACACCTTC. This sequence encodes CASTPGRGPYGYTF.

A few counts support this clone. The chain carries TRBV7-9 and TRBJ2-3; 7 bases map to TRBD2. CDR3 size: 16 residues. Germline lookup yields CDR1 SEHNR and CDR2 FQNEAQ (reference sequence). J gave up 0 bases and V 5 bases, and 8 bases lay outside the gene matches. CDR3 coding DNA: TGTGCCAGCAGCCTCTTCAGCGGGGCGAGCACAGATACGCAGTATTTT. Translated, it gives CASSLFSGASTDTQYF.

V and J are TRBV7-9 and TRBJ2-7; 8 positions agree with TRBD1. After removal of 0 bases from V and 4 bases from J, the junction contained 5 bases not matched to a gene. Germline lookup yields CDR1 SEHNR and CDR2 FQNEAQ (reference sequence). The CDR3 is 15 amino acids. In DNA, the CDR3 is TGTGCCAGCAGCTTAGCGCAGGGGGCAGGGTACGAGCAGTACTTC. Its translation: CASSLAQGAGYEQYF.

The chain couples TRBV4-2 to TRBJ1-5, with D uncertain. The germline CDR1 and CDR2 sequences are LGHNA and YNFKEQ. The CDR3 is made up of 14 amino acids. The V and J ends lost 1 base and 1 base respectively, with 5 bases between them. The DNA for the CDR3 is TGTGCCAGCAGCCAAGGGCAGAGCAATCAGCCCCAGCATTTT. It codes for CASSQGQSNQPQHF.

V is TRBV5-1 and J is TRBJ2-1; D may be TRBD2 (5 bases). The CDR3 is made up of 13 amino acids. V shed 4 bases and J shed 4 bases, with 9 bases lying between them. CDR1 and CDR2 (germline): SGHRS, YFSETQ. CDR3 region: CASSPDWYNEQFF. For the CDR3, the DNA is TGCGCCAGCAGCCCGGACTGGTACAATGAGCAGTTCTTC. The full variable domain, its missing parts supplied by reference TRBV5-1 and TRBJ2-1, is KAGVTQTPRYLIKTRGQQVTLSCSPISGHRSVSWYQQTPGQGLQFLFEYFSETQRNKGNFPGRFSGRQFSNSRSEMNVSTLELGDSALYLCASSPDWYNEQFFGPGTRLTVL.

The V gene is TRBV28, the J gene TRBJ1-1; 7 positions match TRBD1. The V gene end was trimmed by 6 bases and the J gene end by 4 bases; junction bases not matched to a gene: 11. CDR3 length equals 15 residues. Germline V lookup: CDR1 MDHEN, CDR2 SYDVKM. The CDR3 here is CASRSEGAAGTEAFF. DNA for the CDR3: TGTGCCAGCAGATCCGAGGGGGCGGCGGGCACTGAAGCTTTCTTT. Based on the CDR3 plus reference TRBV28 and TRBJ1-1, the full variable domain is DVKVTQSSRYLVKRTGEKVFLECVQDMDHENMFWYRQDPGLGLRLIYFSYDVKMKEKGDIPEGYSVSREKKERFSLILESASTNQTSMYLCASRSEGAAGTEAFFGQGTRLTVV.

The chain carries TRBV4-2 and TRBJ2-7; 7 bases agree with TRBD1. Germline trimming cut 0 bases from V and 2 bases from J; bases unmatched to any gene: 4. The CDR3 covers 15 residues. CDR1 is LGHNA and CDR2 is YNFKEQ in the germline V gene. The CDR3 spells CASSQDRDRAYEQYF. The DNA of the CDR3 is TGTGCCAGCAGCCAAGATCGGGACAGAGCCTACGAGCAGTACTTC.

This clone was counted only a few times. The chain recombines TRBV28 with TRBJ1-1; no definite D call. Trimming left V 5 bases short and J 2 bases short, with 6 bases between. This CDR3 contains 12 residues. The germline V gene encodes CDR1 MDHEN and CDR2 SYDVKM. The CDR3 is CASSLRNTEAFF. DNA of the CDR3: TGTGCCAGCAGTCTTAGAAACACTGAAGCTTTCTTT. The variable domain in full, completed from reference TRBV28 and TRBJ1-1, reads DVKVTQSSRYLVKRTGEKVFLECVQDMDHENMFWYRQDPGLGLRLIYFSYDVKMKEKGDIPEGYSVSREKKERFSLILESASTNQTSMYLCASSLRNTEAFFGQGTRLTVV.

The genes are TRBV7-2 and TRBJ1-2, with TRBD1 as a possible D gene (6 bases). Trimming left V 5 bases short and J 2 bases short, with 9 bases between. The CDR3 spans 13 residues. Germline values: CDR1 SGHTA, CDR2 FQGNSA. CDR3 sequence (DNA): TGTGCCAGCAGCCTCGGACAGAACTATGGCTACACCTTC. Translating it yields CASSLGQNYGYTF.

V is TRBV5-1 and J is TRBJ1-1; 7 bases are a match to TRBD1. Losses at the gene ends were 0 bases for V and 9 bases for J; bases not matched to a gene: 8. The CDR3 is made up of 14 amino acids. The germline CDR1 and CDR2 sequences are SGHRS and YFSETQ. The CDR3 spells CASSLANRGSKAFF. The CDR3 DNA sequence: TGCGCCAGCAGCTTGGCAAACAGGGGATCTAAAGCTTTCTTT.

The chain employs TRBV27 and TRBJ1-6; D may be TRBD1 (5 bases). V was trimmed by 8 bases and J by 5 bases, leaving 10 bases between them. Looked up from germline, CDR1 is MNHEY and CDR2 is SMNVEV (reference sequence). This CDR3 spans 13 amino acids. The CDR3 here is CASLRGNNSPLHF. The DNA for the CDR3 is TGTGCCAGCCTACGGGGGAATAATTCACCCCTCCACTTT.

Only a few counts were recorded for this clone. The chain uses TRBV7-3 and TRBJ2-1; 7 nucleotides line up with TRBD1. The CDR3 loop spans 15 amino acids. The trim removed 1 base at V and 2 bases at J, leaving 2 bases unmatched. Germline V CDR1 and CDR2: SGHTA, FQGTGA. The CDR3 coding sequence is TGTGCCAGCAGCTTAAACAGGGGTGCCTACAATGAGCAGTTCTTC. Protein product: CASSLNRGAYNEQFF.

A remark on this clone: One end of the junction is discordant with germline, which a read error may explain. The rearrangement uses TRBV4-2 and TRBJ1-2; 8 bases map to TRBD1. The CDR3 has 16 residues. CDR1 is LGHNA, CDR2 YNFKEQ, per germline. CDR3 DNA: TGTGCCAGCAGCACCCGACAGGGGCGGGATAACGATGGCTACACCTTC. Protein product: CASSTRQGRDNDGYTF.